This T cell receptor (beta chain) was captured in a study of T cells in Graves' hyperthyroidism and ophthalmopathy. The PBMCs studied were ones that came from 10 ml fresh peripheral blood. Authors of the study amplified TCR beta CDR3 regions from RNA transcripts. Primed by the HTBI set, a first-round RT-PCR was run on the TCR CDR3. TCRdb ran MiXCR on the multiplex PCR reads and lists one entry per CDR3 protein. The top ten clones hold roughly 6.9% of a sample with approximately 600,000 distinct CDR3 sequences, 13% to 15% of them seen once. The source is a woman between 18 and 29 years old with Graves' ophthalmopathy. Sequencing was carried out using blood.

CDR3 bases: TGCGCCAGCAGCCAGCTAGCGGGTAATGAGCAGTTCTTC. This gives the protein CASSQLAGNEQFF. The gene calls are TRBV4-1 and TRBJ2-1; 8 bases match TRBD2. This CDR3 is built from 13 residues. Germline lookup yields CDR1 MGHRA and CDR2 YSYEKL. The V gene end was trimmed by 3 bases and the J gene end by 7 bases; junction bases not matched to a gene: 2.